This T cell receptor (beta chain) was profiled in a study of blood T cell repertoires in COVID-19. This clone was seen a few times. Enrolment of Seattle patients took place during active infection, and they were followed longitudinally. The data were produced by immunoSEQ multiplex PCR, yet TCRdb's version contains in-frame clones alone and is incomplete. The sample lists around 160,000 clones; approximately 83% were seen once. Germline V lookup: CDR1 KGHSH, CDR2 LQKENI. The CDR3 runs 16 residues. The V segment lost 4 bases and the J segment 6 bases; nucleotides outside the gene matches: 9. This TCR was recovered from a woman in her fifties or sixties with COVID-19, enrolled during active disease. The chain is built from TRBV18 and TRBJ1-5; 10 nucleotides align to TRBD1. The sequenced sample was peripheral blood. CDR3 sequence reads: CASSRLPGQGSQPQHF. The CDR3 DNA reads as TGTGCCAGCTCACGTCTACCGGGACAGGGGAGTCAGCCCCAGCATTTT.